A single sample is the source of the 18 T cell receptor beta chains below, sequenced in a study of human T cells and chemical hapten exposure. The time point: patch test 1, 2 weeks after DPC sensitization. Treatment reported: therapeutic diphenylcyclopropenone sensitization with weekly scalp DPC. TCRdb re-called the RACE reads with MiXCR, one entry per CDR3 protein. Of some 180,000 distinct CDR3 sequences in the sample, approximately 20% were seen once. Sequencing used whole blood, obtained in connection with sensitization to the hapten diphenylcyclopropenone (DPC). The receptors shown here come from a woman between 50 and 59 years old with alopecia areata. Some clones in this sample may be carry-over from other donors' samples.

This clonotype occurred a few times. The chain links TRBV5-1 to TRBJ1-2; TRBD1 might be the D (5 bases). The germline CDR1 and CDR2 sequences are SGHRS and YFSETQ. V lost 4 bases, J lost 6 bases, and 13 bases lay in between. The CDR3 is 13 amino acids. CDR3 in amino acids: CASSRDGGDGYTF. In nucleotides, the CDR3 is TGCGCCAGCAGCCGGGACGGGGGAGATGGCTACACCTTC.

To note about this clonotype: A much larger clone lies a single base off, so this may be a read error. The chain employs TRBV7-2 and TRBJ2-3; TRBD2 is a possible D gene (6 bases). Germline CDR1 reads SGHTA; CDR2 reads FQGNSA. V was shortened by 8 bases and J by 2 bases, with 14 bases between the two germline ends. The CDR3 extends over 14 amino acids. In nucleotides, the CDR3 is TGTGCCAGCGGCCCGGCGGGGCTCACAGATACGCAGTATTTT. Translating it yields CASGPAGLTDTQYF.

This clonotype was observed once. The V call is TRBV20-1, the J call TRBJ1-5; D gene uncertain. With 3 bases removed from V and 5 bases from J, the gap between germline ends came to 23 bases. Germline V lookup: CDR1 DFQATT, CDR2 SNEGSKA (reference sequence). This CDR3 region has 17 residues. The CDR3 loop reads CSARVGIGGVSDQPQHF. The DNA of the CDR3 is TGCAGTGCTAGGGTGGGTATAGGAGGCGTATCGGATCAGCCCCAGCATTTT.

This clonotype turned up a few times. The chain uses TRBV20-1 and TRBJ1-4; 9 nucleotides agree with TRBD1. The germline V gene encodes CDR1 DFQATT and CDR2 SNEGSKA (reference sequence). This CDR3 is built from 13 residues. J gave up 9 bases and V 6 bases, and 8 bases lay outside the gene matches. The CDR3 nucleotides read TGCAGTGCCAAGACAGGGGGAGCTCAAAAACTGTTTTTT. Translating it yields CSAKTGGAQKLFF.

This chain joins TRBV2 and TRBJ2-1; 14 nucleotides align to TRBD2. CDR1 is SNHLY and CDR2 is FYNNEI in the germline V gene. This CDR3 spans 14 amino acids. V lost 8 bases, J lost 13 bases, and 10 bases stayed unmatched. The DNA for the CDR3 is TGTGCCAGCCAGTTAGGGACTAGCGGGAGAGTTCAGTTCTTC. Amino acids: CASQLGTSGRVQFF.

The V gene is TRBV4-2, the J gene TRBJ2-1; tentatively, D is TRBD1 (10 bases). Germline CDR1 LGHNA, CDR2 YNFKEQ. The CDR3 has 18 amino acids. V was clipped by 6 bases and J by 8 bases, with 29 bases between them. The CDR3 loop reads CASRDRGTLAGPTHEQFF. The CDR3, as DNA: TGTGCCAGCAGGGACAGGGGGACGCTAGCGGGACCCACCCATGAGCAGTTCTTC.

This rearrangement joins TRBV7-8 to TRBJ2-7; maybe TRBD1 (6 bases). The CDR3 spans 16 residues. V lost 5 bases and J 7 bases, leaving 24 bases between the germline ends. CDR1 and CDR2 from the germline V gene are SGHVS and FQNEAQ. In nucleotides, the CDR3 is TGTGCCAGCAGCACCAAGCCCTCGGGCCAGGGGTCGGAGCAGTACTTC. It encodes CASSTKPSGQGSEQYF.

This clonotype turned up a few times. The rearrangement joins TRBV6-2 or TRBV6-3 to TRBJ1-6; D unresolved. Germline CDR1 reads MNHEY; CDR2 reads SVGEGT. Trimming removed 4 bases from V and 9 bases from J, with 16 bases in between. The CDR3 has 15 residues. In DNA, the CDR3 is TGTGCCAGCAGTTCCCAAGGGAAGGCAGGTTCACCCCTCCACTTT. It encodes CASSSQGKAGSPLHF.

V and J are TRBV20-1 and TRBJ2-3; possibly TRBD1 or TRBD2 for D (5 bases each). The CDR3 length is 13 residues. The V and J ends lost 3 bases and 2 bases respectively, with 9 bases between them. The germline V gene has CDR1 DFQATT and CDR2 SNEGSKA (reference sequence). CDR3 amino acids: CSASGTSTDTQYF. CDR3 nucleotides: TGCAGTGCTAGCGGGACCTCCACAGATACGCAGTATTTT.

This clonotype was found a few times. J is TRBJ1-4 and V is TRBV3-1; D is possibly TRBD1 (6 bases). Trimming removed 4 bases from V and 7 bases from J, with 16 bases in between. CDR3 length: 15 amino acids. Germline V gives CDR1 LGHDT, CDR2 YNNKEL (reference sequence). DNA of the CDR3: TGTGCCAGCAGCCCCCCGAGCAGGGGAACTGAAAAACTGTTTTTT. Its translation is CASSPPSRGTEKLFF.

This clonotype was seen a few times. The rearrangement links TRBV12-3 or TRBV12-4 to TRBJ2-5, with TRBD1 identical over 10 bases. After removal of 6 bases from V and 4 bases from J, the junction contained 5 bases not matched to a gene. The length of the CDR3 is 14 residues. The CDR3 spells CASRRTGGLETQYF. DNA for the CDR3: TGTGCCAGCAGGCGGACAGGGGGATTAGAGACCCAGTACTTC.

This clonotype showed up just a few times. CDR3 DNA: TGTGCCAGCAGCCAAGATTATATAGCGGAGCAGTTCTTC. Translated, it gives CASSQDYIAEQFF. The chain uses TRBV3-1 and TRBJ2-1, with a weak D call TRBD2 (5 bases). The CDR3 sequence is 13 residues long. Germline V CDR1 and CDR2: LGHDT, YNNKEL (reference sequence). Trimming removed 0 bases at V and 10 bases at J, with 10 bases between.

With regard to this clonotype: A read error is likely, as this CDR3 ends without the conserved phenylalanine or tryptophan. CDR3 bases: TGTGCCAGCTCACCAGGGGGTCTAAGTGAAGCTTTCTCT. Amino acids: CASSPGGLSEAFS. V usage is TRBV18 and J usage is TRBJ1-1, with D possibly TRBD1 on 5 matching bases. From germline, CDR1 is KGHSH and CDR2 LQKENI. The CDR3 consists of 13 residues. The V and J ends lost 2 bases and 7 bases respectively, with 11 bases between them.

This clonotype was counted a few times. CDR3 nucleotides: TGCAGCGTCGGGACTAGCGGGAGGTCCGCCTACAATGAGCAGTTCTTC. Translating gives CSVGTSGRSAYNEQFF. The V call is TRBV29-1, the J call TRBJ2-1; 15 nucleotides match TRBD2. With 6 bases clipped from V and 2 bases from J, the junction kept 5 bases outside the gene matches. The germline CDR1 and CDR2 sequences are SQVTM and ANQGSEA. This CDR3 has 16 amino acids.

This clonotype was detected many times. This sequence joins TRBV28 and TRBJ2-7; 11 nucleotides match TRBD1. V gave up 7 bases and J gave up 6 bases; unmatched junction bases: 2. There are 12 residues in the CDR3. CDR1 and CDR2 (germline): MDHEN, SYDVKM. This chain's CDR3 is CASNGQGAEQYF. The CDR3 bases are TGTGCCAGCAATGGACAGGGGGCCGAGCAGTACTTC.

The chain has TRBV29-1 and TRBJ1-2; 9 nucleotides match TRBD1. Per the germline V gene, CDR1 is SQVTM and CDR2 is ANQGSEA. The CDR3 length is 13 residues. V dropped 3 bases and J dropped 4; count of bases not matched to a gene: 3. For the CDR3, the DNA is TGCAGCGTTGATGGGGGACAGGGCTATGGCTACACCTTC. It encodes CSVDGGQGYGYTF.

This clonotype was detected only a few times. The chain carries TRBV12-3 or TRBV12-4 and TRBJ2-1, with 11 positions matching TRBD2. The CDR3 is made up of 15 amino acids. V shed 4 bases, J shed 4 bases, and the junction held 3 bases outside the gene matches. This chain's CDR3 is CASSSSGRRYNEQFF. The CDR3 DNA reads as TGTGCCAGCAGTTCTAGCGGGAGGCGATACAATGAGCAGTTCTTC.

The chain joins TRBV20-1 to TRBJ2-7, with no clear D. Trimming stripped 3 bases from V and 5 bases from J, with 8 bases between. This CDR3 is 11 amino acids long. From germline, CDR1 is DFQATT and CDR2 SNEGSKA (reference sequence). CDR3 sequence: CSASLVDEQYF. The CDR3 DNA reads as TGCAGTGCTAGTTTAGTGGACGAGCAGTACTTC.